Each of the 18 T cell receptor beta chains below was sequenced from the same sample in a study of blood T cell repertoires in COVID-19. The table came from immunoSEQ multiplex PCR; TCRdb's copy has only in-frame clones and leaves some out. The sample has roughly 100,000 clones; nearly 90% are singletons. What was sequenced was peripheral blood. The source of these receptors is a man aged 50 to 60 in a cohort sampled during active COVID-19.

V gene TRBV11-2 combines with J gene TRBJ2-2; 8 nucleotides align to TRBD1. The CDR3 consists of 16 residues. Germline V gene data show CDR1 as SGHAT and CDR2 as FQNNGV. After removal of 4 bases from V and 5 bases from J, the junction contained 9 bases not matched to a gene. CDR3 nucleotides: TGTGCCAGCAGCTCTCCAGGGGGCGCAGTTACCGGGGAGCTGTTTTTT. Its protein product is CASSSPGGAVTGELFF.

This chain links TRBV7-8 with TRBJ1-2; D not resolved. The V gene's germline CDR1 is SGHVS and CDR2 FQNEAQ. Trimming left V 3 bases short and J 0 bases short, with 8 bases between. The CDR3 covers 14 residues. The CDR3 loop reads CASSFLGPNYGYTF. The DNA for the CDR3 is TGTGCCAGCAGCTTTCTCGGTCCTAACTATGGCTACACCTTC.

V usage is TRBV2 and J usage is TRBJ2-7; 9 bases line up with TRBD2. The germline gives CDR1 SNHLY, CDR2 FYNNEI. The CDR3 spans 15 residues. V lost 6 bases, J lost 2 bases, and 8 bases stayed unmatched. CDR3 residues: CASRPGLAYTYEQYF. The CDR3 DNA sequence: TGTGCCAGCAGACCCGGACTAGCGTACACCTACGAGCAGTACTTC.

The chain links TRBV5-1 to TRBJ1-1; TRBD1 matches at 7 bases. Looked up from germline, CDR1 is SGHRS and CDR2 is YFSETQ. J was trimmed by 2 bases and V by 3 bases; bases with no gene match: 4. The CDR3 loop spans 14 amino acids. The CDR3 is CASSSQGTNTEAFF. For the CDR3, the DNA is TGCGCCAGCAGCTCACAGGGGACTAACACTGAAGCTTTCTTT.

The V call is TRBV18, the J call TRBJ2-1, with 7 bases matching TRBD1. Trimming cost V 0 bases and J 8 bases; bases outside gene matches: 7. The CDR3 spans 15 residues. The germline gives CDR1 KGHSH, CDR2 LQKENI. In nucleotides, the CDR3 is TGTGCCAGCTCACCACCGGCCCGACAGGGAGATGAGCAGTTCTTC. Residues: CASSPPARQGDEQFF.

The CDR3 sequence is CASSVQGEEEKLFF. CDR3 in DNA: TGTGCCAGCAGCGTACAGGGAGAGGAGGAAAAACTGTTTTTT. The rearrangement links TRBV5-4 to TRBJ1-4, with D maybe TRBD1 (6 bases). Trimming took 4 bases from V and 8 from J, leaving 15 bases between them. CDR1 and CDR2 (germline): SGHNT, YYREEE (reference sequence). There are 14 residues in the CDR3.

The chain employs TRBV9 and TRBJ2-2; D is perhaps TRBD2 (5 bases). V lost 0 bases and J lost 5, with 11 bases in between. The CDR3 is made up of 15 amino acids. The germline V gene encodes CDR1 SGDLS and CDR2 YYNGEE. CDR3 loop: CASSVAAVVTGELFF. The CDR3 nucleotides are TGTGCCAGCAGCGTAGCAGCGGTAGTAACCGGGGAGCTGTTTTTT.

The V gene is TRBV24-1, the J gene TRBJ2-1; 8 bases fit TRBD2. The CDR3 is 13 residues long. J gave up 6 bases and V 12 bases, and 9 bases lay outside the gene matches. CDR1 and CDR2 (germline): KGHDR, SFDVKD. The CDR3 loop is CAVASAGVNEQFF. CDR3 bases: TGTGCCGTGGCCTCAGCGGGGGTCAATGAGCAGTTCTTC.

In this sample, this clone turned up once. V usage is TRBV19 and J usage is TRBJ2-5; 7 nucleotides match TRBD1. Germline CDR1 LNHDA, CDR2 SQIVND (reference sequence). The CDR3 loop spans 14 amino acids. The J segment lost 2 bases and the V segment lost 8 bases, leaving 8 bases of the junction unmatched. The CDR3: CASGPGQRQETQYF. The DNA of the CDR3 is TGTGCCAGTGGACCGGGACAGAGACAAGAGACCCAGTACTTC.

J is TRBJ1-2 and V is TRBV21-1; TRBD1, the D gene given by the table, was not confirmed from the DNA. TRBV21-1 is a pseudogene segment. The CDR3 has 18 residues. The CDR3 protein is CASQLGTVPFDLSYGYTF. The CDR3 DNA reads TGTGCCAGTCAGCTAGGGACAGTCCCATTCGATCTTTCCTATGGCTACACCTTC.

The V gene is TRBV2, the J gene TRBJ2-7; 8 bases are a match to TRBD1. Per the germline V gene, CDR1 is SNHLY and CDR2 is FYNNEI. Trimming removed 6 bases from V and 5 bases from J; junction bases left unmatched: 6. This CDR3 is built from 13 residues. The CDR3 spells CASRGWTGNEQYF. In DNA form, the CDR3 reads TGTGCCAGCAGGGGCTGGACAGGGAACGAGCAGTACTTC.

This chain joins TRBV9 and TRBJ2-3; tentatively, D is TRBD1 (5 bases). Germline CDR1 is SGDLS and CDR2 is YYNGEE. V was clipped by 4 bases and J by 2 bases, with 11 bases between them. CDR3 length equals 14 residues. The CDR3 sequence is CASSSRQSTDTQYF. CDR3 nucleotide sequence: TGTGCCAGCAGCTCGAGACAGTCCACAGATACGCAGTATTTT.

The CDR3 bases are TGTGCCAGCAGACATACAGGGGCGGAAGAGACCCAGTACTTC. Its translation: CASRHTGAEETQYF. The chain uses TRBV3-1 (or the pseudogene TRBV3-2) and TRBJ2-5; 7 nucleotides match TRBD1. Germline-derived CDR1 and CDR2 are LGHDT and YNNKEL (reference sequence). Germline trimming cut 6 bases from V and 3 bases from J; bases unmatched to any gene: 7. The CDR3 contains 14 residues.

The genes are TRBV11-2 and TRBJ2-2; 9 bases are shared with TRBD1. CDR1 is SGHAT and CDR2 is FQNNGV in the germline V gene. V trimming: 5 bases; J trimming: 2 bases; junction bases outside the gene matches: 9. The CDR3 has 17 residues. The CDR3 reads CASSPLQGAFNTGELFF. The CDR3 DNA reads as TGTGCCAGCAGCCCATTACAGGGGGCATTTAACACCGGGGAGCTGTTTTTT.

This clone was recorded only once. This sequence joins TRBV7-2 and TRBJ2-2; the match to TRBD2 covers 11 bases. V was clipped by 7 bases and J by 2 bases; unmatched bases: 12. The germline V gene encodes CDR1 SGHTA and CDR2 FQGNSA. The CDR3 is 18 residues long. The CDR3 protein is CASNSYPTSGRNTGELFF. CDR3 DNA sequence: TGTGCCAGCAACTCCTACCCAACTAGCGGGAGAAACACCGGGGAGCTGTTTTTT.

The V gene is TRBV6-1, the J gene TRBJ2-1; 8 nucleotides align to TRBD1. Germline assignment: CDR1 MNHNS and CDR2 SASEGT. V was pared by 3 bases and J by 4 bases, with 5 bases of the junction left unmatched. The CDR3 consists of 15 residues. For the CDR3, the DNA is TGTGCCAGCAGTGACGCCGGGACAGGTTACAATGAGCAGTTCTTC. It encodes CASSDAGTGYNEQFF.

The chain links TRBV29-1 to TRBJ1-4; weak D call: TRBD1 (5 bases). The length of the CDR3 is 15 residues. V lost 2 bases and J lost 3, with 13 bases in between. Germline V lookup: CDR1 SQVTM, CDR2 ANQGSEA. CDR3 amino acids: CSVEPPDTPNEKLFF. The CDR3 DNA reads as TGCAGCGTTGAACCCCCGGACACTCCTAATGAAAAACTGTTTTTT. Looking up the rest from reference TRBV29-1 and TRBJ1-4 gives the full variable domain: SAVISQKPSRDICQRGTSLTIQCQVDSQVTMMFWYRQQPGQSLTLIATANQGSEATYESGFVIDKFPISRPNLTFSTLTVSNMSPEDSSIYLCSVEPPDTPNEKLFFGSGTQLSVL.

The chain is built from TRBV2 and TRBJ1-2; no clear D gene. Per the germline V gene, CDR1 is SNHLY and CDR2 is FYNNEI. V gave up 6 bases and J gave up 1 base, with 3 bases separating them. The CDR3 contains 11 residues. The CDR3 coding sequence is TGTGCCAGCAGCCTTAACTATGGCTACACCTTC. It yields the protein CASSLNYGYTF.